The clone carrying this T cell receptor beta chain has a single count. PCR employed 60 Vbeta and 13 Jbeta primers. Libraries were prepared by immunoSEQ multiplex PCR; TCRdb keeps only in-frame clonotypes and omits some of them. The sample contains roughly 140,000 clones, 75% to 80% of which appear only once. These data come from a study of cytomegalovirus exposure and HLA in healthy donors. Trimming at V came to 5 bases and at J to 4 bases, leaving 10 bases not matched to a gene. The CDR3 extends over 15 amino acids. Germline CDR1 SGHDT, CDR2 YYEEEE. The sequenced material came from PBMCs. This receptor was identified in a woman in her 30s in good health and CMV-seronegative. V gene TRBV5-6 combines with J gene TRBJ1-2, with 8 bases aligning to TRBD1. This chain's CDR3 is CASRSTPQGAYGYTF. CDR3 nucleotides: TGTGCCAGCAGGAGCACCCCCCAGGGGGCCTATGGCTACACCTTC.